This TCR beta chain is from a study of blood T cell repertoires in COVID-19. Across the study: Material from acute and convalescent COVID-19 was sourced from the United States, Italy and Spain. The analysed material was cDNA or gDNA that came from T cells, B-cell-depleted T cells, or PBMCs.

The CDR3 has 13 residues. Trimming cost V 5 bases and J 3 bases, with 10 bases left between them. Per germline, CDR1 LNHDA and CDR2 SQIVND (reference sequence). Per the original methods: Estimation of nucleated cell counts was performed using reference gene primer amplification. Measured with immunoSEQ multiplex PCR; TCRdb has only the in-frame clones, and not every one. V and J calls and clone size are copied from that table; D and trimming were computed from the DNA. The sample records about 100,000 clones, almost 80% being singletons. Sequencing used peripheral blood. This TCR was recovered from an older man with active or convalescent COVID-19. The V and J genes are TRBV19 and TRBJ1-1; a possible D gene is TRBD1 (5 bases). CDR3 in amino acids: CASSGHLYTEAFF. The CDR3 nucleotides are TGTGCCAGTAGTGGACATCTATACACTGAAGCTTTCTTT.